This TCR beta chain appears in the sequencing data of a study of post-analysis software for immune sequencing data. Study overall: As for disease course, relapsing-remitting, secondary progressive and progressive-relapsing multiple sclerosis were all included. Study outcomes and limitations: Samples sharing a preparation batch grouped tightly together when assessed by F measure. The study found significantly lower normalized Chao1 diversity in multiple sclerosis patients than in controls. TRBV5-6, TRBV5-1 and TRBV20-1 belonged to a set of about five TRBV segments that were more frequent in patients than controls.

Germline CDR1 DFQATT, CDR2 SNEGSKA (reference sequence). The CDR3 totals 12 residues. A remark on this clonotype: What it binds is not known.

Built from TCR beta cDNA, the libraries had unique molecular identifiers in them. Hundreds of thousands of cDNA molecules came from about 1 to 10 million T cells. In TCRdb, the PCR reads were re-called with MiXCR into one record per CDR3 protein. This sample has approximately 630,000 distinct CDR3 sequences, with roughly three fifths found just once. The sequence was collected from a girl aged 2 to 9 with multiple sclerosis. The chain carries TRBV20-1 and TRBJ2-5; a weak D match, TRBD2 (5 bases). The end of the DNA aligns better with TRBJ2-7, so the J call may be wrong. The sample taken for sequencing was blood. The CDR3 bases are TGCAGTGCTACAGCGGTTGACTACGAGCAGTACTTC. This translates into CSATAVDYEQYF.